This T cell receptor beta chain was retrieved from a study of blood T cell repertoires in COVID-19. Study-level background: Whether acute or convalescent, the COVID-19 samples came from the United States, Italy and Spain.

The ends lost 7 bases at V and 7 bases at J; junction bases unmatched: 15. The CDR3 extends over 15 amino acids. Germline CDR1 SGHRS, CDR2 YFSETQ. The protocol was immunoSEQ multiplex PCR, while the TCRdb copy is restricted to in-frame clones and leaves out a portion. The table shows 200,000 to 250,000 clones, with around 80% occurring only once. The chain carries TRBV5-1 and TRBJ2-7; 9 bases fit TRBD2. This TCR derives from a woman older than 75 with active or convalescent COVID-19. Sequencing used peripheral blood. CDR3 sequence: CASHPASGTSGEQYF. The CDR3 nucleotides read TGCGCCAGCCACCCCGCTAGCGGGACCTCTGGGGAGCAGTACTTC.